The text below deals with one TCR beta chain. Its antigen is unknown. The TCRbeta library was prepared with unique molecular identifiers. TCRdb re-derived calls from the PCR reads in MiXCR, one entry per CDR3 protein. The table lists fewer than 700,000 distinct CDR3 sequences, approximately 13% of them singletons. The source of the sample is a study of T-cell reconstitution after alpha-beta-depleted transplantation in children. The CDR3 is made up of 13 amino acids. V lost 4 bases to trimming and J lost 9 bases, with 13 bases between them. Germline CDR1 and CDR2: LNHNV and YYDKDF (reference sequence). Study-wide findings and caveats: Day-60 TCRbeta diversity that was high in some patients was derived from surviving recipient T cells and thymic progenitors. Several hundred expanded graft clones reportedly gave rise to the alpha-beta T cells present about two months after transplant. When one year had passed after transplant, most T-cell counts and diversity came from newly produced T cells.

Material: PBMCs, mostly from graft donor cells, obtained 360 days after TCRalphabeta/CD19-depleted stem cell transplant. The V gene is TRBV15, the J gene TRBJ2-1; D possibly corresponds to TRBD2 (5 bases). This clonotype was obtained from a male patient aged 5 to 17 who had a stem cell transplant for acute myeloid leukemia, so the T cells may come from the graft donor. The CDR3 loop reads CATSNVPAGEQFF. The CDR3 DNA reads as TGTGCCACCAGCAATGTCCCGGCGGGTGAGCAGTTCTTC.